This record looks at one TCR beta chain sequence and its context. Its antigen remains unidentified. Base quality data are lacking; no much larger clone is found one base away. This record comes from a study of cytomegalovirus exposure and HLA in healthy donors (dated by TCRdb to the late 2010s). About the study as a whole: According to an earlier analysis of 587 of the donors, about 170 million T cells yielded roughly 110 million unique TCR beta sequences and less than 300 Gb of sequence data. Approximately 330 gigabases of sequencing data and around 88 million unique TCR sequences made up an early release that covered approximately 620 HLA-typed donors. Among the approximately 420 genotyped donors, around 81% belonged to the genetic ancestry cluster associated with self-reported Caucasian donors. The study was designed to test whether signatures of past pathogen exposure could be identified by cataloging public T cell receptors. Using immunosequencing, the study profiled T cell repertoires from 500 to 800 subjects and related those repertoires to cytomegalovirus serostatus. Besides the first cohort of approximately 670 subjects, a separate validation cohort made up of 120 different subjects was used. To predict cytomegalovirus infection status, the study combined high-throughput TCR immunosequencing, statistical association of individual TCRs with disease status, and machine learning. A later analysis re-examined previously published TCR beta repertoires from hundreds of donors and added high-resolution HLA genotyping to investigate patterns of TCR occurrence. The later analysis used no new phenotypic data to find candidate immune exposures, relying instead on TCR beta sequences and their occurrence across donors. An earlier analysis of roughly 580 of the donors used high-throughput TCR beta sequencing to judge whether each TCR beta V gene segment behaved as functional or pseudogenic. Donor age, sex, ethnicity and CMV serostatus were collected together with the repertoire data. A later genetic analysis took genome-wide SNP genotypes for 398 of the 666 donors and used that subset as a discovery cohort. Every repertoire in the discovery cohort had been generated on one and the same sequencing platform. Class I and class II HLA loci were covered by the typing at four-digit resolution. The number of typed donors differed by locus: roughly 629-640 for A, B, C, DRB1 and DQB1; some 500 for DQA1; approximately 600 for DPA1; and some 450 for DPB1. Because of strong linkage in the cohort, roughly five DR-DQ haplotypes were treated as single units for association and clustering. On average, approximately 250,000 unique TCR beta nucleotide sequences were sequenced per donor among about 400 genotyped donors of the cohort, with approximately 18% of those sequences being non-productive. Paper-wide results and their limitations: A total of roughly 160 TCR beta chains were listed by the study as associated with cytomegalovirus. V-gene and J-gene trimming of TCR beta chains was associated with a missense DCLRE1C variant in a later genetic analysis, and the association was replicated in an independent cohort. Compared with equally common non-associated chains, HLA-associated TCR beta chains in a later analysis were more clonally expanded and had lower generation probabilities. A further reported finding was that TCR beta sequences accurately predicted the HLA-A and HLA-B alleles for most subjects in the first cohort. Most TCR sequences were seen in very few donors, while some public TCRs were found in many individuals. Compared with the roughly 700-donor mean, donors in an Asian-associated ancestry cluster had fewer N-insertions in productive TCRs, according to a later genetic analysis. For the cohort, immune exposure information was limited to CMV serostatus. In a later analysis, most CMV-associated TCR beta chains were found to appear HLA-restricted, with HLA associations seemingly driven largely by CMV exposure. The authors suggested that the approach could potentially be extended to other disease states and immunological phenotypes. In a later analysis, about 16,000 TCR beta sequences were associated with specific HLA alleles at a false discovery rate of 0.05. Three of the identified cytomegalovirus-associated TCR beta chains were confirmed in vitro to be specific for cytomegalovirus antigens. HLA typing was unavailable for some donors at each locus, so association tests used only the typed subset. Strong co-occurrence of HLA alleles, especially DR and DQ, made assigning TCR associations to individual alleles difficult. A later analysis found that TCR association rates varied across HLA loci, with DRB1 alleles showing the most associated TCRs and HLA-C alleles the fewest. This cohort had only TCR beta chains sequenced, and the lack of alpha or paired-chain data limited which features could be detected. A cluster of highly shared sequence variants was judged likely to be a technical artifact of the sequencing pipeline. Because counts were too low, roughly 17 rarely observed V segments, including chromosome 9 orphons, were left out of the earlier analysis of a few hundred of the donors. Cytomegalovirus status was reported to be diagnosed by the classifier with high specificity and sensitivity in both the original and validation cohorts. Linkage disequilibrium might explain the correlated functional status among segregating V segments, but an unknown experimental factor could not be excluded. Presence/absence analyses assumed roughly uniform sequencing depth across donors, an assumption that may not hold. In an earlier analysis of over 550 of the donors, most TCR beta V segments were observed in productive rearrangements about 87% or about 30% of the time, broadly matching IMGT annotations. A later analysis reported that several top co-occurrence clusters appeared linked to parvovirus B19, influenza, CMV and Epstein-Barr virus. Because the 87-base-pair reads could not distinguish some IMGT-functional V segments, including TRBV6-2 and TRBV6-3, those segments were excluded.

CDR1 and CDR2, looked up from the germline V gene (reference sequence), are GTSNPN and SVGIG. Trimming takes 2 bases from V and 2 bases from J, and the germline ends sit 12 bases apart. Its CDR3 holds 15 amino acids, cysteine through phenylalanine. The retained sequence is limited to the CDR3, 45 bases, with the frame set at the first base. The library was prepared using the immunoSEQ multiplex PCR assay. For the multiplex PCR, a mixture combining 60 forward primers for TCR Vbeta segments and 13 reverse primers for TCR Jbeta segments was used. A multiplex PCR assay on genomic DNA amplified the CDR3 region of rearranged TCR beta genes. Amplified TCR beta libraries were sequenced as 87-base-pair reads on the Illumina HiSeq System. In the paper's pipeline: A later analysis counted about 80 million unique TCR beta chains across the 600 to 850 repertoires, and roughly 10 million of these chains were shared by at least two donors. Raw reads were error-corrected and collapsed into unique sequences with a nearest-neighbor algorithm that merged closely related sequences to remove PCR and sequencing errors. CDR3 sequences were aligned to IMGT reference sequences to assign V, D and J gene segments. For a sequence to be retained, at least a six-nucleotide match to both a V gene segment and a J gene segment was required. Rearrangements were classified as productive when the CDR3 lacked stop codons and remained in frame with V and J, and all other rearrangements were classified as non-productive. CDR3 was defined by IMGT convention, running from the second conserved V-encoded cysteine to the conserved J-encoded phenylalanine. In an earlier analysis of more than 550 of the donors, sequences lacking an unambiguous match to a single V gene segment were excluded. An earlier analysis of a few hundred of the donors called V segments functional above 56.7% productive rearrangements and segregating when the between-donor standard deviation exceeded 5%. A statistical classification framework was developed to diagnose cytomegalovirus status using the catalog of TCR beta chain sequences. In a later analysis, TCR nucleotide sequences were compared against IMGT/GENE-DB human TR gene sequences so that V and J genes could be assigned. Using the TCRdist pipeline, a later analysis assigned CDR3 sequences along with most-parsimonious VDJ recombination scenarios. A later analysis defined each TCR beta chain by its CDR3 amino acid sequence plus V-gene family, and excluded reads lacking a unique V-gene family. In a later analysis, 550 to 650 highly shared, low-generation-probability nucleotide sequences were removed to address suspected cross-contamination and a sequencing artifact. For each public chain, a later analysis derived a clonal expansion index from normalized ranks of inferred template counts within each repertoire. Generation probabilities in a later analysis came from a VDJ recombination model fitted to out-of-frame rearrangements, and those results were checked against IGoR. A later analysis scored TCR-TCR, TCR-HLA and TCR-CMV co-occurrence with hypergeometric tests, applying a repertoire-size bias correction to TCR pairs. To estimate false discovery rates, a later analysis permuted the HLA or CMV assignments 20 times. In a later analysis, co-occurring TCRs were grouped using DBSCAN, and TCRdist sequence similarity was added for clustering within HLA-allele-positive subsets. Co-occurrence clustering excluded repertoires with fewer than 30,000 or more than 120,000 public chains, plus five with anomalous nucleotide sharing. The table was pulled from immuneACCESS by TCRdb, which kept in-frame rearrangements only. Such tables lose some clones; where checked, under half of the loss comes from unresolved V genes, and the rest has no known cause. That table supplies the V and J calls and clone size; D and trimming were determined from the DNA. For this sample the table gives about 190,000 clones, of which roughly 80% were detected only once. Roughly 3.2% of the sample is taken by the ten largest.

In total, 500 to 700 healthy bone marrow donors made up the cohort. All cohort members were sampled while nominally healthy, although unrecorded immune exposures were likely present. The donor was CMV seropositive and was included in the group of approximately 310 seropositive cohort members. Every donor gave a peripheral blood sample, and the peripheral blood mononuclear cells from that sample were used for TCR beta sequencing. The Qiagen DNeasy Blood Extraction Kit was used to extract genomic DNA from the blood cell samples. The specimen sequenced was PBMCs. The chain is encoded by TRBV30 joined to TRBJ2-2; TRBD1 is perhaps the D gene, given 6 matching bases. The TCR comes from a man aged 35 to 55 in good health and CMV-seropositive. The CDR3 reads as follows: CAWSPGTHNTGELFF. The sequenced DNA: TGTGCCTGGAGTCCGGGGACACACAACACCGGGGAGCTGTTTTTT.